This T cell receptor (beta chain) was sequenced for a study of blood T cell repertoires in COVID-19 (dated by TCRdb to the early 2020s). About the full investigation: Collaborator samples came from the United States, Italy and Spain and covered acute and convalescent phases of COVID-19. The material from the prospective study consisted of cDNA or gDNA derived from T cells, B-cell-depleted T cells, or PBMCs. Samples came from the ongoing ImmuneRACE study (first 160 participants) plus 1,254 subjects from 6 global collaborators. Where available, HLA class I and class II types were taken from metadata supplied by the sample provider and were not determined by assay-based typing. Sample metadata almost always included a de-identified subject ID, COVID-19 status, age in years and sex. Subjects who had been exposed to COVID-19, were actively infected with it, or had recovered from it provided the deeply sampled blood TCRbeta repertoires that made up the dataset. The repertoires were made available in a free public database intended to serve as a resource for research on the immune response to SARS-CoV-2.

TCRbeta CDR3 regions were amplified from genomic DNA by means of the immunoSEQ Assay, a bias-controlled multiplex PCR. The published analysis was carried out like this. Nucleated cell counts per sample were estimated from amplification of reference gene primers within the assay. Sequence reads were collapsed and filtered to measure the absolute abundance of every unique TCRbeta CDR3 rearrangement. For each sample, productive Simpson clonality was calculated by taking the square root of Simpson's diversity index across productive rearrangements. TCRdb holds this immuneACCESS table with in-frame rearrangements only. Some clones are missing; in checked studies, unresolved V genes explain under half, and the rest has no known cause. The D gene and trimming were derived from the DNA, and the V and J assignments and clone size from that table. Within this sample are about 300,000 clones, with nearly 90% of them counted one time only. The ten largest make up roughly 2.9% of the sample.

Participants in the prospective study were enrolled through a virtual design, were aged roughly 18 to 100 years, and lived in approximately 24 United States geographic areas. In the prospective study, cohorts were assigned on the basis of participant-reported clinical history obtained from a screening survey and a study questionnaire. Exposed participants were defined as having been in contact with someone with a PCR-confirmed or clinician-diagnosed COVID-19 case within 2 weeks of study entry. Each participant in the prospective study had whole blood, serum and a nasopharyngeal or oropharyngeal swab collected by mobile phlebotomists. Participants in the prospective study had the option to provide additional blood draws and questionnaires over an approximately 2-month period. Before DNA extraction, prospective study blood samples were shipped either frozen or at room temperature. On this clone itself: There is no known antigen for this receptor. No qualities accompany the bases; no much larger clone lies one base away.

Study-wide conclusions, independent of this receptor: The quantity of clinical and demographic metadata differed by source and by participant and was supplied without curation.

The specimen was PBMCs or T cells enriched from blood (not recorded which). The sequence was collected from a woman between 45 and 65 years old who had been exposed to COVID-19.

CDR3 sequence: CASSLGGQFRGKLFF. The nucleotide sequence reads TGTGCCAGCAGTTTAGGCGGACAGTTCCGAGGAAAACTGTTTTTT. The chain links TRBV28 with TRBJ1-4; the D gene is perhaps TRBD1, from 6 matching bases. V and J lose 2 bases and 10 bases, and a span of 17 bases separates them. The CDR3 measures 15 amino acids from cysteine to phenylalanine. Left in the record is the CDR3 DNA by itself, 45 bases read in frame from the first base. For CDR1 and CDR2, the germline V gene lists MDHEN and SYDVKM.